Sequencing of this T cell receptor (beta chain) was carried out in a study of T cell changes during pregnancy in multiple sclerosis. The protocol was immunoSEQ multiplex PCR, while the TCRdb copy is restricted to in-frame clones and leaves out a portion. The data contain some 80,000 clones, approximately 88% of them singletons. J gave up 6 bases and V 2 bases, and 2 bases lay outside the gene matches. The CDR3 consists of 15 residues. Germline CDR1 SEHNR, CDR2 FQNEAQ (reference sequence). The specimen comprised peripheral blood, sampled in the first trimester of pregnancy. The sequence was obtained from a female donor in good health, enrolled as a control in a pregnancy study. The V and J genes are TRBV7-9 and TRBJ1-6; 9 positions match TRBD1. The CDR3 region has the DNA TGTGCCAGCAGCTTATTGGGACAGGGTAATTCACCCCTCCACTTT. This gives the protein CASSLLGQGNSPLHF. Filled out from reference TRBV7-9 and TRBJ1-6, the complete variable domain reads DTGVSQNPRHKITKRGQNVTFRCDPISEHNRLYWYRQTLGQGPEFLTYFQNEAQLEKSRLLSDRFSAERPKGSFSTLEIQRTEQGDSAMYLCASSLLGQGNSPLHFGNGTRLTVT.